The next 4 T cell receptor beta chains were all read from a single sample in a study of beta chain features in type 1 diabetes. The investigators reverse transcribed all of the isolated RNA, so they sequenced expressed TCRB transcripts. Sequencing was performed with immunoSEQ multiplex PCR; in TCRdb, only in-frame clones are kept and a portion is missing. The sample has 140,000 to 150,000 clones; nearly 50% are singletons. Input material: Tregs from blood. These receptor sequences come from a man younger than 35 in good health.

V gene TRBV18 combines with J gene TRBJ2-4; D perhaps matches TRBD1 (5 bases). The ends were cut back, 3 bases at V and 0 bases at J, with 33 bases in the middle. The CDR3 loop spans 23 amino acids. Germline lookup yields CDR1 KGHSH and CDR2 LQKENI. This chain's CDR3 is CASSPPRVAGNELKNIAKNIQYF. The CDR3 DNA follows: TGTGCCAGCTCACCCCCCAGGGTTGCAGGGAACGAACTCAAAAACATAGCCAAAAACATTCAGTACTTC.

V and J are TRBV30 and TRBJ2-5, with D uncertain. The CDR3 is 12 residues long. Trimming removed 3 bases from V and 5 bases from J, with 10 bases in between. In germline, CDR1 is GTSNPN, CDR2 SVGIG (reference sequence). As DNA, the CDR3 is TGTGCCTGGAGGCCATTTCGGGAGACCCAGTACTTC. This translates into CAWRPFRETQYF.

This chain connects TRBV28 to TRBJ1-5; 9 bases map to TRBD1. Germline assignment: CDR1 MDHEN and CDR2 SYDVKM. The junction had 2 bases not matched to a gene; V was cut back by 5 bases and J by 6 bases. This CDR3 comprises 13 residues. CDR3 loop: CASSNRGRQPQHF. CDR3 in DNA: TGTGCCAGCAGTAACAGGGGGCGTCAGCCCCAGCATTTT.

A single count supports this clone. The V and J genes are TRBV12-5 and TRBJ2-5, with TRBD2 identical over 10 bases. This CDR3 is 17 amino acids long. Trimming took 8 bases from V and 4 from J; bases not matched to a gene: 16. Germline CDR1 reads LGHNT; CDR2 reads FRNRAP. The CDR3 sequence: CASSRGILAGSGETQYF. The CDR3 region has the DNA TGTGCTAGTTCTCGTGGGATACTAGCGGGATCCGGAGAGACCCAGTACTTC.